This T cell receptor (beta chain) was sequenced during a study of Ad26.COV2.S vaccination and SARS-CoV-2 variants. Study-wide results and limits: Vaccinees displayed broader spike-specific TCR repertoires than placebo recipients.

Points on this clone: The target antigen is unknown.

Profiled with immunoSEQ multiplex PCR; TCRdb holds only in-frame clones, not every one. The data contain about 350,000 clones, about 86% of them singletons. With V trimmed by 3 bases and J by 7 bases, 15 bases remained unmatched. The CDR3 contains 19 residues. CDR1 is KGHSH and CDR2 is LQKENI in the germline V gene. This sample's treatment: roughly 19 received Ad26.COV2.S at low or high dose, single or two shots; about 5 received placebo; per-sample allocation not given. After the first vaccine or placebo injection, samples were drawn on day 63. Immunization relied on an Ad26 vector, which expressed Wuhan-strain SARS-CoV-2 spike.

Sequenced material: peripheral blood, taken in a trial of Ad26.COV2.S vaccine versus placebo. The V call is TRBV18, the J call TRBJ1-6; TRBD1 matches 10 bases. This receptor was obtained from a person aged 18-65 years who received the Ad26.COV2.S COVID-19 vaccine or a placebo. Written as DNA, the CDR3 is TGTGCCAGCTCACCCCCGGGACAGGGGCGTCTATTCGGAAATTCACCCCTCCACTTT. Residues: CASSPPGQGRLFGNSPLHF.